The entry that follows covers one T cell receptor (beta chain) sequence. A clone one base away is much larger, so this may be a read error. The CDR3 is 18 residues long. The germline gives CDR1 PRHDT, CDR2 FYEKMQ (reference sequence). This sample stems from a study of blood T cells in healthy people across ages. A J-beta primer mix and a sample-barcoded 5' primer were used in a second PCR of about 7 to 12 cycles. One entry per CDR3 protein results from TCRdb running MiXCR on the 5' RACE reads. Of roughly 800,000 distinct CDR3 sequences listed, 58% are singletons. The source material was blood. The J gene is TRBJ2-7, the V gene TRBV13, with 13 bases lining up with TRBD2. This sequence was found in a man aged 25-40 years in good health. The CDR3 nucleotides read TGTGCCAGCAGCTTAGGACTAGCGGGGGGGGCCAGCGCTTACGGGCAGTACTTC. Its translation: CASSLGLAGGASAYGQYF.